This paragraph reports one T cell receptor beta chain. This CDR3 has 19 residues. With V trimmed by 5 bases and J by 0 bases, 10 bases remained unmatched. Germline CDR1 LGHNA, CDR2 YNFKEQ. This entry is derived from a study of OX40 agonist ivuxolimab in advanced cancers. Assay used: immunoSEQ multiplex PCR; TCRdb lists only in-frame clones, some missing. The table shows fewer than 85,000 clones, with around 92% occurring only once. Sequences were derived from CD4+ or CD8+ T cells sorted from blood, sampled in a trial of the OX40 agonist ivuxolimab. The chain recombines TRBV4-2 with TRBJ2-1, with 13 bases identical to TRBD2. The clonotype originates from an adult with an advanced solid tumor such as melanoma, head and neck, liver or kidney cancer. This chain's CDR3 is CASSNRLAGGLSSYNEQFF. The CDR3 coding sequence is TGTGCCAGCAGCAACAGACTAGCGGGAGGCCTGAGCTCCTACAATGAGCAGTTCTTC.